What follows is one T cell receptor (beta chain) and its context. Its antigen has not been determined. There are no base qualities to consult, and no much larger clone falls within one base. Other DNA variants within this sample encode the same CDR3. The donors were healthy, HIV-negative adults who had no recently reported acute infections or vaccinations. Only Caucasian adults living in Nashville, Tennessee, USA were represented among the donors. CD4+ T cells were enriched by magnetic negative selection; naive cells were then positively selected on CD45RA, and the negative fraction formed the memory subset. After blood collection by leukapheresis, PBMCs were isolated using Ficoll-Histopaque density gradient centrifugation and then cryopreserved in the vapor phase of liquid nitrogen. Analytical flow cytometry was used to check the purity and quantity of every magnetically sorted T cell population. Genomic DNA was isolated from each sorted fraction and quantified by UV absorbance on a Nanodrop 2000c.

The data stem from a study of shared clonotypes between healthy human individuals (dated by TCRdb to 2020 to 2022). About the study as a whole: The cohort included three men and a couple of women between 18 and 49 years of age. For each donor, three plates each were used for CD4 naive and CD4 memory, two plates were used for CD8 naive, and one plate was used for CD8 memory. The study deeply sequenced blood TCR repertoires of five healthy adults to estimate repertoire size and the extent of clonotype sharing between individuals. To increase sequencing depth and limit assay-specific biases, different laboratories used diverse techniques to prepare libraries and sequence TCR repertoires. Each donor's leukapheresis produced roughly between roughly 0.85 and 10 billion PBMCs.

The investigation overall reported the following: Clonotypes shared by all four sorted-subset donors showed higher generation probabilities than non-shared clonotypes. Roughly 5.2% of naive CD4, 3.5% of naive CD8, 2.3% of memory CD4, and 0.35% to 0.5% of memory CD8 clonotypes were shared across several donors. Because the study included a small number of donors, the genetic and exposure-history diversity represented was limited. Sampling was limited to blood, and TCR repertoires in tissue likely differ from TCR repertoires in blood. Even with the large sequencing depth, rarefaction of the sorted-subset datasets indicated that sequencing was incomplete. Based on pairwise subsampling, the degree of clonotype sharing among donors was expected to be affected by sequencing depth. Larger estimated clonotype richness was generally found for naive subsets than for memory subsets.

Using the deep immunoSEQ assay, TCR CDR3 regions were amplified from genomic DNA by multiplex PCR. Extracted genomic DNA from each cell subset was spread evenly across all wells of several immunoSEQ 96-well plates, with each plate serving as a replicate. Each replicate PCR for sorted subsets received approximately 200 ng genomic DNA, equal to roughly 29,000 T cell genomes. Purified libraries were measured with a Qubit 3.0 fluorometer, size-checked on a Bioanalyzer 2100, and measured again with the KAPA Library Quantification kit. Every immunoSEQ 96-well plate was sequenced on a separate single-read 150-cycle Illumina NextSeq 550 flow cell. Per the authors' processing: Because the immunoSEQ output held only junctional sequences and lacked quality scores, the filtering could not match the filtering applied to full-length reads. Sequences were annotated with PyIR, a Python wrapper for IgBLAST v1.9, using IMGT germline references to assign V/J genes and CDR3. Reads were filtered out if the reads had weak V/J assignments (E-value above 1e-6), no CDR3, stop codons, out-of-frame junctions, or ambiguous translated residues. A V3J clonotype was defined by an identical inferred V gene, J gene, and CDR3 amino acid sequence. Percentage overlap between repertoires was calculated by dividing the number of shared unique clonotypes by the size of the smaller repertoire. Richness of each repertoire was evaluated using RTK rarefaction, the Chao1 estimator, and Recon v2.1 estimates of unobserved clonotypes. Generation probabilities were computed with OLGA for all TCRbeta clonotypes obtained by the gDNA method from several donors. TCRdb stores this immuneACCESS table with in-frame sequences only. Part of the clones is absent; in the studies checked, under half of the shortfall reflects unresolved V genes, and no reason is known for the rest. The V and J calls and clone size come from that table; D and trimming were worked out from the DNA. For this sample the table gives about 2 million clones, of which roughly 94% were detected only once. Jointly, the top ten make up under 0.15% of the sample.

This clonotype was obtained from a man aged 18 to 35 in good health. Sequenced sample: naive CD4+ T cells sorted from blood. The sample's cell subset or site label, in plain terms: CD45RA+ positively selected.

The nucleotides read TGCAGCGTAGGACAGGTGAACACTGAAGCTTTCTTT. This is translated as CSVGQVNTEAFF. The receptor chain draws on TRBV29-1 and TRBJ1-1; the central 7 bases match TRBD1. The germline V end is reduced by 6 bases and the J end by 0 bases; junction bases left unmatched: 1. There are 12 amino acids in the CDR3, from cysteine to phenylalanine inclusive. Only the CDR3 part of the read is kept: 36 bases, read in frame from the first base. CDR1 and CDR2 (SQVTM, ANQGSEA) derive from the germline V gene.